The 20 T cell receptor beta chains presented below share a single source sample, sequenced in a study of blood T cells in healthy people across ages. It was with a sample-barcoded 5' primer and a J-beta primer mix that a second PCR of roughly 6 to 12 cycles was run. TCRdb used MiXCR to reprocess the 5' RACE reads, holding one entry per CDR3 protein. This sample has around 1,500,000 distinct CDR3 sequences, with 28% found just once. Sample: blood. These receptor sequences come from a woman aged 25 to 39 in good health.

Note on this clonotype: This may arise from a read error, as a much more abundant clone is one base away. The genes are TRBV6-5 and TRBJ1-2; 8 positions agree with TRBD1. This CDR3 is built from 16 residues. V lost 5 bases, J lost 4 bases, and 12 bases stayed unmatched. CDR1 is MNHEY, CDR2 SVGAGI, per germline. The CDR3 spells CASSQDRDPVVYGYTF. The CDR3 bases are TGTGCCAGCAGTCAGGACAGGGACCCTGTCGTCTATGGCTACACCTTC.

The table lists this clonotype with a few counts. The genes are TRBV28 and TRBJ1-1; D may be TRBD1 (5 bases). Germline assignment: CDR1 MDHEN and CDR2 SYDVKM. Trimming removed 1 base at V and 1 base at J, with 10 bases between. The CDR3 is 15 residues long. In DNA form, the CDR3 reads TGTGCCAGCAGTTTATTCCCAGGGCAGAACACTGAAGCTTTCTTT. Its translation is CASSLFPGQNTEAFF.

The genes are TRBV12-3 or TRBV12-4 and TRBJ2-7; 8 bases line up with TRBD1. V shed 6 bases and J 4 bases; nucleotides not matched to a gene: 11. The CDR3 is 15 residues long. The CDR3 sequence is CASSTPQGAGYEQYF. The CDR3 nucleotides read TGTGCCAGCAGCACACCCCAGGGGGCAGGGTACGAGCAGTACTTC.

In this sample, this clonotype turned up a few times. The V call is TRBV29-1, the J call TRBJ1-4; possibly TRBD1 for D (6 bases). There are 14 residues in the CDR3. V was clipped by 4 bases and J by 4 bases, with 13 bases between them. Germline V gives CDR1 SQVTM, CDR2 ANQGSEA. CDR3 residues: CSVADGGFNEKLFF. In nucleotides, the CDR3 is TGCAGCGTTGCTGACGGGGGCTTTAATGAAAAACTGTTTTTT.

In its sample, this clonotype was seen a few times. The V call is TRBV27, the J call TRBJ2-1, with D unclear. The V and J ends lost 4 bases and 9 bases respectively, with 13 bases between them. Germline-derived CDR1 and CDR2 are MNHEY and SMNVEV (reference sequence). CDR3 length: 13 residues. CDR3 DNA sequence: TGTGCCAGCAGTTCCAACCCTTGGGGTGAGCAGTTCTTC. It yields the protein CASSSNPWGEQFF.

This clonotype was seen repeatedly, ten times or more. V and J are TRBV12-3 or TRBV12-4 and TRBJ2-5; the match to TRBD1 covers 10 bases. Trimming removed 6 bases from V and 1 base from J; junction bases left unmatched: 14. The CDR3 runs 18 residues. CDR3: CASSQPQAGQGTQETQYF. In DNA, the CDR3 is TGTGCCAGCAGCCAACCCCAGGCGGGACAGGGGACCCAAGAGACCCAGTACTTC.

This clonotype was detected ten times or more. The V call is TRBV24-1, the J call TRBJ2-1; D is possibly TRBD1 or TRBD2 (5 bases each). Germline V CDR1 and CDR2: KGHDR, SFDVKD. V lost 7 bases, J lost 10 bases, and 16 bases lay in between. The CDR3 runs to 13 residues. For the CDR3, the DNA is TGTGCCACCAGAGGGACGCTCGGAGGCGAGCAGTTCTTC. Encoded protein: CATRGTLGGEQFF.

As to this clonotype: This may stem from a read error, because a much larger clone lies one nucleotide away. This chain connects TRBV29-1 to TRBJ2-4; the D is unclear. The better agreement between TRBJ2-7 and the DNA end casts doubt on the J call. Germline assignment: CDR1 SQVTM and CDR2 ANQGSEA. CDR3 length equals 14 residues. Written as DNA, the CDR3 is TGCAGCGTTGTAATGGCGGAACATCTCAACGAGCAGTACTTC. Residues: CSVVMAEHLNEQYF.

The J gene is TRBJ1-3, the V gene TRBV19, with D hard to call. CDR1 and CDR2 from the germline V gene are LNHDA and SQIVND (reference sequence). The V gene lost 5 bases and the J gene lost 2 bases, with 10 bases spanning the gap. The CDR3 has 14 amino acids. CDR3 in DNA: TGTGCCAGTAGTTTAAGGACTACTGGAAACACCATATATTTT. Protein sequence: CASSLRTTGNTIYF.

The sample holds a few counts of this clonotype. The gene calls are TRBV11-3 and TRBJ1-1, with 8 positions matching TRBD1. The trim removed 5 bases at V and 5 bases at J, leaving 7 bases unmatched. This CDR3 has 14 amino acids. In germline, CDR1 is SGHNT, CDR2 YENEEA. CDR3 loop: CASSTGQGLTEAFF. DNA for the CDR3: TGTGCCAGCAGCACTGGACAGGGTTTGACTGAAGCTTTCTTT.

This clonotype appeared a few times. V usage is TRBV18 and J usage is TRBJ2-5; D possibly matches TRBD1 or TRBD2 (5 bases each). The J call may be incorrect, as the DNA end agrees better with TRBJ2-7. The CDR3 consists of 14 residues. Germline V gives CDR1 KGHSH, CDR2 LQKENI. The CDR3, as DNA: TGTGCCAGCTCACTCCGAGAGGGACGAACCGAGCAGTACTTC. Amino acids: CASSLREGRTEQYF.

This chain joins TRBV12-3 or TRBV12-4 and TRBJ1-5, with no clear D. The CDR3 has 17 residues. The ends were cut back, 6 bases at V and 5 bases at J, with 23 bases in the middle. DNA for the CDR3: TGTGCCAGCAGCTTGTTGTTAACGGTGTCCCCCGATCAGCCCCAGCATTTT. Amino acid sequence: CASSLLLTVSPDQPQHF.

This clonotype was seen only once. Compared with germline, one end of the junction differs, possibly owing to a read error. The chain joins TRBV15 to TRBJ1-2, with no clear D. The V gene's germline CDR1 is LNHNV and CDR2 YYDKDF (reference sequence). The CDR3 has 13 residues. This chain's CDR3 is CATSRGGIYGHTF. CDR3 sequence (DNA): TGTGCCACCAGCAGAGGAGGGATCTATGGCCACACCTTC.

The V and J genes are TRBV9 and TRBJ2-4; 16 bases fit TRBD2. V dropped 2 bases and J dropped 13; count of bases not matched to a gene: 18. The CDR3 has 19 amino acids. The germline CDR1 and CDR2 sequences are SGDLS and YYNGEE. CDR3: CASSVGTSGRVGPYNEQYF. The CDR3 region has the DNA TGTGCCAGCAGCGTTGGGACTAGCGGGAGGGTTGGCCCCTACAATGAGCAGTACTTC.

This clonotype came up many times. The chain joins TRBV3-1 to TRBJ1-1; the D gene is possibly TRBD1 (5 bases). Germline V gives CDR1 LGHDT, CDR2 YNNKEL (reference sequence). Trimming stripped 3 bases from V and 4 bases from J, with 15 bases between. This CDR3 is 15 amino acids long. Here the CDR3 reads CASSQKGSWGTEAFF. The CDR3, as DNA: TGTGCCAGCAGCCAGAAGGGGTCTTGGGGCACTGAAGCTTTCTTT.

J is TRBJ1-5 and V is TRBV12-3 or TRBV12-4, with D possibly matching TRBD1 (5 bases). This CDR3 spans 14 amino acids. The V end lost 4 bases, the J end lost 7 bases, and 14 bases lay between the germline ends. The CDR3 coding sequence is TGTGCCAGCAGTTCCGCGGGACCTACGCAGCCCCAGCATTTT. Translating gives CASSSAGPTQPQHF.

The chain combines TRBV20-1 with TRBJ2-1; 7 nucleotides agree with TRBD2. In germline, CDR1 is DFQATT, CDR2 SNEGSKA (reference sequence). The CDR3 contains 16 residues. The trim removed 5 bases at V and 7 bases at J, leaving 17 bases unmatched. The CDR3 loop reads CSAPPSGGGALNEQFF. The CDR3 bases are TGCAGTGCTCCCCCTTCGGGCGGGGGAGCTCTGAATGAGCAGTTCTTC.

The rearrangement uses TRBV19 and TRBJ2-1; D gene unclear. Looked up from germline, CDR1 is LNHDA and CDR2 is SQIVND (reference sequence). The CDR3 length is 14 residues. CDR3: CASGYPSSYNEQFF. The DNA for the CDR3 is TGTGCTAGTGGGTACCCGAGCTCCTACAATGAGCAGTTCTTC.

The V gene is TRBV7-3, the J gene TRBJ2-1, with TRBD2 as a possible D gene (7 bases). The V gene lost 1 base and the J gene lost 4 bases, with 14 bases spanning the gap. This CDR3 is 16 amino acids long. Looked up from germline, CDR1 is SGHTA and CDR2 is FQGTGA. CDR3 DNA: TGTGCCAGCAGCTTAATTGCGGGGGCCCTTTACAATGAGCAGTTCTTC. Protein product: CASSLIAGALYNEQFF.

The genes are TRBV6-5 and TRBJ1-2; D not certain. Germline-derived CDR1 and CDR2 are MNHEY and SVGAGI. The CDR3 loop spans 15 amino acids. V lost 4 bases and J lost 1, with 13 bases in between. The CDR3 loop is CASSFKSGLNYGYTF. For the CDR3, the DNA is TGTGCCAGCAGTTTCAAATCCGGGCTTAACTATGGCTACACCTTC.